Below are 5 T cell receptor beta chains sequenced from a single sample in a study of blood T cell repertoires in COVID-19 (TCRdb year 2020). Library preparation used the immunoSEQ multiplex PCR assay. This is the immuneACCESS table as TCRdb keeps it, with only in-frame sequences that have V and J called. A part of the clones is gone; compared with another copy, unresolved V genes explain less than half, and the rest is unexplained. A total of 95,000 to 150,000 clones appear in this sample, less than 85% of them only once. The top ten hold under 1% of the sample. The specimen was peripheral blood. All receptors derive from a human donor with acute or convalescent COVID-19. The donor label of this sample is uncertain.

This clone was seen a few times. J is TRBJ2-7 and V is TRBV28; possible D gene TRBD2, 6 bases. V was shortened by 5 bases and J by 6 bases, with 8 bases between the two germline ends. Germline loops: CDR1 MDHEN, CDR2 SYDVKM. The CDR3 covers 11 residues. In nucleotides, the CDR3 is TGTGCCAGCAGTCTCGGGGGCGAGCAGTACGTC. This encodes CASSLGGEQYV.

V is TRBV27 and J is TRBJ1-6, with TRBD1 identical over 8 bases. CDR1 and CDR2 (germline): MNHEY, SMNVEV (reference sequence). This CDR3 is built from 17 residues. The V gene end was trimmed by 6 bases and the J gene end by 1 base; junction bases not matched to a gene: 8. CDR3 DNA: TGTGCCAGCAGACTACGGACAGGGTTATCCTATAATTCACCCCTCCACTTT. Protein: CASRLRTGLSYNSPLHF.

As concerns this clone: The same CDR3 can be traced to other DNA sequences in this sample. This sequence joins TRBV9 and TRBJ1-3; D is uncertain. Deletions cut 0 bases from V and 0 bases from J, with 4 bases between. CDR1 and CDR2 from the germline V gene are SGDLS and YYNGEE. CDR3 size: 14 residues. The chain's CDR3 is CASSVGLSGNTIYF. CDR3 in DNA: TGTGCCAGCAGCGTAGGGCTCTCTGGAAACACCATATATTTT.

The genes are TRBV2 and TRBJ2-1; 13 nucleotides align to TRBD2. V shed 8 bases and J 6 bases; nucleotides not matched to a gene: 4. The CDR3 extends over 14 amino acids. The germline V gene encodes CDR1 SNHLY and CDR2 FYNNEI. As DNA, the CDR3 is TGTGCCAGCCTACTAGCGGGGGGGGTCAATGAGCAGTTCTTC. It is translated as CASLLAGGVNEQFF.

V and J are TRBV29-1 and TRBJ2-5, with 7 positions matching TRBD2. The CDR3 totals 12 residues. Losses at the gene ends were 7 bases for V and 5 bases for J; bases not matched to a gene: 7. Germline CDR1 reads SQVTM; CDR2 reads ANQGSEA. CDR3 residues: CSAIAGVETQYF. Here the CDR3 DNA reads TGCAGCGCCATAGCGGGCGTGGAGACCCAGTACTTC. The complete variable domain, with remaining parts taken from reference TRBV29-1 and TRBJ2-5, reads SAVISQKPSRDICQRGTSLTIQCQVDSQVTMMFWYRQQPGQSLTLIATANQGSEATYESGFVIDKFPISRPNLTFSTLTVSNMSPEDSSIYLCSAIAGVETQYFGPGTRLLVL.